A single sample gave rise to the 32 T cell receptor beta chains below, sequenced in a study of OX40 agonist ivuxolimab in advanced cancers. The data were produced by immunoSEQ multiplex PCR, yet TCRdb's version contains in-frame clones alone and is incomplete. Of tens of thousands of clones in the sample, 86% were seen once. Here the sequenced sample was CD4+ or CD8+ T cells sorted from blood, taken in a trial of the OX40 agonist ivuxolimab. The receptors originated from an adult with an advanced solid tumor such as melanoma, head and neck, liver or kidney cancer.

The rearrangement uses TRBV2 and TRBJ1-5, with a possible D match to TRBD1 (5 bases). V was shortened by 7 bases and J by 4 bases, with 14 bases between the two germline ends. Germline CDR1 reads SNHLY; CDR2 reads FYNNEI. The CDR3 totals 14 residues. CDR3 sequence (DNA): TGTGCCAGCACGAAGACAGTTTCAAATCAGCCCCAGCATTTT. Encoded protein: CASTKTVSNQPQHF.

The chain joins TRBV19 to TRBJ1-5; D possibly corresponds to TRBD1 (5 bases). V lost 6 bases and J lost 5, with 11 bases in between. Germline loops: CDR1 LNHDA, CDR2 SQIVND (reference sequence). This CDR3 comprises 13 residues. The CDR3, as DNA: TGTGCCAGTAGCACAGGTTTGTATCAGCCCCAGCATTTT. Its translation is CASSTGLYQPQHF.

The V call is TRBV15, the J call TRBJ2-6; D not resolved. Germline values: CDR1 LNHNV, CDR2 YYDKDF (reference sequence). V was clipped by 3 bases and J by 4 bases, with 13 bases between them. The CDR3 consists of 16 residues. The CDR3 DNA reads TGTGCCACCAGCAGGAAGGGCGATTCGGGGGCCAACGTCCTGACTTTC. Its translation is CATSRKGDSGANVLTF.

This chain joins TRBV30 and TRBJ1-2; 7 positions agree with TRBD1. The CDR3 covers 14 residues. V gave up 3 bases and J gave up 2 bases; unmatched junction bases: 6. Germline-derived CDR1 and CDR2 are GTSNPN and SVGIG (reference sequence). DNA of the CDR3: TGTGCCTGGAGGGTACCGGGACAGAACTATGGCTACACCTTC. It codes for CAWRVPGQNYGYTF.

The rearrangement joins TRBV7-2 to TRBJ2-5; unclear D gene. Germline V gene lookup returns CDR1 SGHTA and CDR2 FQGNSA. The V end lost 5 bases, the J end lost 5 bases, and 9 bases lay between the germline ends. The CDR3 is 12 residues long. CDR3 sequence reads: CASSHPPETQYF. The CDR3, as DNA: TGTGCCAGCAGCCACCCTCCGGAGACCCAGTACTTC.

The DNA of the CDR3 is TGCGCCAGCAGCTTGGTCGGGTCAGGTGAGGGGTACACCTTC. This codes for CASSLVGSGEGYTF. The chain is built from TRBV5-1 and TRBJ1-2, with D tentatively TRBD1 (5 bases). V shed 0 bases and J shed 11 bases, with 17 bases lying between them. This CDR3 spans 14 amino acids. Germline-derived CDR1 and CDR2 are SGHRS and YFSETQ.

This chain connects TRBV6-4 to TRBJ1-2, with 10 bases aligning to TRBD1. With V trimmed by 8 bases and J by 7 bases, 7 bases remained unmatched. This CDR3 contains 13 residues. Germline CDR1 and CDR2: MRHNA and SNTAGT. The CDR3 sequence: CASSIGQGGGYTF. The CDR3 DNA is TGTGCCAGCTCCATCGGACAGGGGGGTGGCTACACCTTC.

This rearrangement joins TRBV10-1 to TRBJ1-1; 8 nucleotides agree with TRBD1. The CDR3 runs 15 residues. CDR1 and CDR2 (germline): WNHNN, SYGVQD (reference sequence). V shed 4 bases and J 2 bases; nucleotides not matched to a gene: 6. CDR3 nucleotide sequence: TGCGCCAGCAGTGCGGCCGGGACAGGAAACACTGAAGCTTTCTTT. It is translated as CASSAAGTGNTEAFF.

This clone was recorded a few times. The rearrangement uses TRBV27 and TRBJ2-7; 8 bases agree with TRBD2. The CDR3 contains 15 residues. The J segment lost 7 bases and the V segment lost 6 bases, leaving 14 bases of the junction unmatched. Germline V gene lookup returns CDR1 MNHEY and CDR2 SMNVEV (reference sequence). The CDR3 reads CASRPHGGGLGEQYF. The CDR3 bases are TGTGCCAGCAGGCCCCATGGCGGGGGGTTGGGGGAGCAGTACTTC.

This chain links TRBV5-4 with TRBJ2-7, with TRBD2 identical over 11 bases. V gave up 3 bases and J gave up 2 bases; unmatched junction bases: 7. Germline CDR1 is SGHNT and CDR2 is YYREEE (reference sequence). There are 16 residues in the CDR3. The CDR3: CASSSRLAGTAYEQYF. In DNA form, the CDR3 reads TGTGCCAGCAGCTCAAGACTAGCGGGGACCGCCTACGAGCAGTACTTC.

The rearrangement uses TRBV5-1 and TRBJ1-6; D remains unclear. The germline V and J ends were trimmed by 2 bases and 7 bases, with 10 bases remaining between them. The CDR3 sequence is 14 residues long. Germline V CDR1 and CDR2: SGHRS, YFSETQ. The DNA of the CDR3 is TGCGCCAGCAGCTTAATGTCGGAAAATTCACCCCTCCACTTT. Its translation is CASSLMSENSPLHF.

The J gene is TRBJ2-7, the V gene TRBV7-8; D could derive from TRBD1 or TRBD2 (5 bases each). There are 15 residues in the CDR3. Trimming pared 3 bases from V and 1 base from J, leaving 13 bases between. CDR1 is SGHVS, CDR2 FQNEAQ, per germline. The DNA for the CDR3 is TGTGCCAGCAGCTTGATCGGGGCCAATTCCTACGAGCAGTACTTC. Encoded protein: CASSLIGANSYEQYF.

The gene calls are TRBV6-1 and TRBJ1-1; the D is unclear. The CDR3 spans 15 residues. Trimming stripped 6 bases from V and 2 bases from J, with 16 bases between. The germline CDR1 and CDR2 sequences are MNHNS and SASEGT. The CDR3 sequence: CASRTDPTENTEAFF. CDR3 coding DNA: TGTGCCAGCAGGACGGACCCTACAGAAAACACTGAAGCTTTCTTT.

The rearrangement joins TRBV18 to TRBJ1-2, with TRBD1 matching 9 bases. CDR1 KGHSH and CDR2 LQKENI come from the germline V gene. The CDR3 is 17 residues long. With 1 base clipped from V and 3 bases from J, the junction kept 9 bases outside the gene matches. The CDR3 nucleotides read TGTGCCAGCTCACCACTGGGACAGGGATTTGCCGACTATGGCTACACCTTC. Protein sequence: CASSPLGQGFADYGYTF.

The chain has TRBV6-5 and TRBJ2-2, with 9 bases matching TRBD1. This CDR3 is 14 amino acids long. CDR1 and CDR2 (germline): MNHEY, SVGAGI. After removal of 6 bases from V and 3 bases from J, the junction contained 2 bases not matched to a gene. The CDR3 nucleotides are TGTGCCAGCAGCCGGGACAGGGACACCGGGGAGCTGTTTTTT. This sequence encodes CASSRDRDTGELFF.

The rearrangement links TRBV28 to TRBJ1-3; 9 bases fit TRBD1. With V trimmed by 6 bases and J by 6 bases, 15 bases remained unmatched. The V gene's germline CDR1 is MDHEN and CDR2 SYDVKM. The CDR3 has 17 amino acids. CDR3 region: CASRHPRDRENPNTIYF. CDR3 DNA sequence: TGTGCCAGCAGACACCCCCGGGACAGGGAAAACCCAAACACCATATATTTT.

The chain uses TRBV18 and TRBJ1-5, with D unresolved. Germline loops: CDR1 KGHSH, CDR2 LQKENI. CDR3 length: 14 amino acids. V dropped 3 bases and J dropped 3 bases, with 9 bases sitting between them. DNA of the CDR3: TGTGCCAGCTCACCCATGGGCGCCAATCAGCCCCAGCATTTT. This encodes CASSPMGANQPQHF.

This clone has a single count. V gene TRBV2 combines with J gene TRBJ2-7; tentative D call: TRBD2 (5 bases). Germline assignment: CDR1 SNHLY and CDR2 FYNNEI. The length of the CDR3 is 17 residues. Trimming took 3 bases from V and 6 from J, leaving 24 bases between them. CDR3 loop: CASSDPIDRRSLGEQYF. The CDR3 nucleotides are TGTGCCAGCAGTGACCCCATCGATAGGAGGTCGCTTGGCGAGCAGTACTTC.

The chain links TRBV7-2 to TRBJ1-1; D unclear. This CDR3 comprises 11 residues. Germline lookup yields CDR1 SGHTA and CDR2 FQGNSA. With 5 bases removed from V and 11 bases from J, the gap between germline ends came to 12 bases. Here the CDR3 reads CASSPGPRAFF. For the CDR3, the DNA is TGTGCCAGCAGCCCCGGGCCGAGGGCTTTCTTT.

The table lists this clone with a count of one. CDR3: CAGRGGPNEKLFF. DNA of the CDR3: TGTGCTGGGAGGGGGGGCCCTAATGAAAAACTGTTTTTT. The genes are TRBV30 and TRBJ1-4; tentatively, D is TRBD1 (6 bases). This CDR3 spans 13 amino acids. CDR1 and CDR2 from the germline V gene are GTSNPN and SVGIG (reference sequence).

This chain uses TRBV5-6 with TRBJ2-7, with D perhaps being TRBD1 or TRBD2 (6 bases each). The CDR3 extends over 14 amino acids. V was shortened by 0 bases and J by 6 bases, with 13 bases between the two germline ends. Germline V CDR1 and CDR2: SGHDT, YYEEEE. The CDR3 DNA reads as TGTGCCAGCAGCTTGGGTTCGGGGGCGGGCGAGCAGTACTTC. This encodes CASSLGSGAGEQYF. The full variable domain, completed using reference TRBV5-6 and TRBJ2-7, is DAGVTQSPTHLIKTRGQQVTLRCSPKSGHDTVSWYQQALGQGPQFIFQYYEEEERQRGNFPDRFSGHQFPNYSSELNVNALLLGDSALYLCASSLGSGAGEQYFGPGTRLTVT.

The chain carries TRBV19 and TRBJ2-2, with D uncertain. Trimming shortened V by 1 base and J by 11 bases, and 11 bases separated the two germline ends. CDR3 length: 13 amino acids. CDR1 is LNHDA and CDR2 is SQIVND in the germline V gene (reference sequence). The CDR3 is CASSIVVWAELFF. DNA for the CDR3: TGTGCCAGTAGTATAGTGGTCTGGGCTGAGCTGTTTTTT.

The gene calls are TRBV11-3 and TRBJ2-1, with D possibly TRBD2 on 7 matching bases. Looked up from germline, CDR1 is SGHNT and CDR2 is YENEEA. V lost 0 bases to trimming and J lost 3 bases, with 9 bases between them. The CDR3 extends over 15 amino acids. In DNA form, the CDR3 reads TGTGCCAGCAGCTTAGAAGCGGGACACTACAATGAGCAGTTCTTC. Amino acid sequence: CASSLEAGHYNEQFF.

J is TRBJ2-7 and V is TRBV19, with 7 bases aligning to TRBD1. The CDR3 sequence is 13 residues long. The ends lost 6 bases at V and 3 bases at J; junction bases unmatched: 5. The germline CDR1 and CDR2 sequences are LNHDA and SQIVND (reference sequence). The CDR3 DNA is TGTGCCAGTAGCAGGGGGACCCTCTACGAGCAGTACTTC. This codes for CASSRGTLYEQYF.

V gene TRBV18 combines with J gene TRBJ2-6, with D hard to call. Germline values: CDR1 KGHSH, CDR2 LQKENI. The CDR3 loop spans 16 amino acids. With 3 bases removed from V and 0 bases from J, the gap between germline ends came to 9 bases. Written as DNA, the CDR3 is TGTGCCAGCTCACCTCAGGTACGCTCTGGGGCCAACGTCCTGACTTTC. As protein: CASSPQVRSGANVLTF.

This chain joins TRBV5-1 and TRBJ2-3; 7 bases are shared with TRBD2. With 0 bases clipped from V and 1 base from J, the junction kept 17 bases outside the gene matches. The CDR3 contains 20 residues. Germline V lookup: CDR1 SGHRS, CDR2 YFSETQ. This chain's CDR3 is CASSLDVVGGLRWGTDTQYF. CDR3 coding DNA: TGCGCCAGCAGCTTGGACGTAGTGGGAGGGTTGCGTTGGGGCACAGATACGCAGTATTTT.

This chain uses TRBV5-4 with TRBJ2-7, with 10 bases aligning to TRBD2. In germline, CDR1 is SGHNT, CDR2 YYREEE (reference sequence). The CDR3 runs to 16 residues. V dropped 4 bases and J dropped 1; count of bases not matched to a gene: 8. Written as DNA, the CDR3 is TGTGCCAGCAGCCCTCCCGGACTAGCGGTTTCCTACGAGCAGTACTTC. Its translation: CASSPPGLAVSYEQYF.

The J gene is TRBJ2-1, the V gene TRBV2, with 9 bases that match TRBD1. The CDR3 is 14 residues long. Germline CDR1 and CDR2: SNHLY and FYNNEI. With 6 bases clipped from V and 6 bases from J, the junction kept 6 bases outside the gene matches. CDR3 region: CASRMDRGLNEQFF. The CDR3 DNA is TGTGCCAGCAGGATGGACAGGGGACTCAATGAGCAGTTCTTC. Looking up the rest from reference TRBV2 and TRBJ2-1 gives the full variable domain: EPEVTQTPSHQVTQMGQEVILRCVPISNHLYFYWYRQILGQKVEFLVSFYNNEISEKSEIFDDQFSVERPDGSNFTLKIRSTKLEDSAMYFCASRMDRGLNEQFFGPGTRLTVL.

The CDR3 reads CASSLVVASGWTDTQYF. CDR3 coding DNA: TGTGCCAGCAGCTTAGTAGTTGCTAGCGGGTGGACAGATACGCAGTATTTT. The gene calls are TRBV7-9 and TRBJ2-3; 8 nucleotides match TRBD2. There are 17 residues in the CDR3. Germline V CDR1 and CDR2: SEHNR, FQNEAQ (reference sequence). The V and J ends lost 1 base and 3 bases, in that order; junction bases with no gene match: 9.

The V call is TRBV18, the J call TRBJ2-1; 12 nucleotides agree with TRBD2. Germline CDR1 is KGHSH and CDR2 is LQKENI. The CDR3 consists of 19 residues. V was pared by 0 bases and J by 0 bases, with 6 bases of the junction left unmatched. DNA for the CDR3: TGTGCCAGCTCACCACCACTAGCGGGGGGCCGAAGCTCCTACAATGAGCAGTTCTTC. The encoded protein is CASSPPLAGGRSSYNEQFF.

The V and J genes are TRBV6-1 and TRBJ1-5; tentative D call: TRBD1 (6 bases). Trimming took off 3 bases at V and 2 bases at J, with 14 bases between the two ends. CDR1 and CDR2 from the germline V gene are MNHNS and SASEGT. The CDR3 has 16 residues. CDR3 in amino acids: CASSELGGSRNQPQHF. The CDR3 DNA follows: TGTGCCAGCAGTGAGTTGGGGGGCAGTCGCAATCAGCCCCAGCATTTT.

This clone was recorded only once. The chain recombines TRBV2 with TRBJ2-1, with TRBD2 identical over 11 bases. V lost 8 bases and J lost 8; bases outside the gene matches: 5. CDR1 is SNHLY, CDR2 FYNNEI, per germline. The CDR3 is made up of 13 amino acids. The CDR3, as DNA: TGTGCCAGCGTATATAGCGGGGGGGATGAGCAGTTCTTC. Its protein product is CASVYSGGDEQFF.